This T cell receptor beta chain stems from a study of T cell responses to AZD1222 COVID-19 vaccine. Regarding the study as a whole: Close to half of spike-specific TCRs reportedly recognize unmutated variant regions. Following two doses of AZD1222, Spike-specific TCR breadth and depth rose. White British ancestry dominated among donors, who included more females, and clonal diversity was possibly underestimated.

The CDR3 sequence is 13 residues long. Per the germline V gene, CDR1 is MNHEY and CDR2 is SMNVEV (reference sequence). Trimming cost V 5 bases and J 2 bases; bases outside gene matches: 3. The table came from immunoSEQ multiplex PCR; TCRdb's copy has only in-frame clones and leaves some out. The top ten hold 5% of the sample, which has around 94,000 clones, about 86% seen once. With respect to this clone: As yet, its antigen is unknown.

The TCR sequence derives from an adult in good health. The chain combines TRBV27 with TRBJ2-7, with 7 bases that match TRBD2. The sample consisted of peripheral blood, taken on day 0 of AZD1222 vaccination. The CDR3 coding sequence is TGTGCCAGCAGTCTAGGACTAGCCTACGAGCAGTACTTC. It codes for CASSLGLAYEQYF.